Presented here are 24 T cell receptor beta chains from one specimen sequenced in a study of blood T cell repertoires in COVID-19. The repertoire was sequenced with immunoSEQ multiplex PCR; TCRdb's copy has only in-frame clones and lacks some. The sample includes about 110,000 clones, roughly 81% seen only once; the top ten take around 2.2%. Input material: peripheral blood. The receptor source for this set is a human donor in a cohort sampled during active COVID-19.

The genes are TRBV18 and TRBJ2-7; no clear D. V dropped 0 bases and J dropped 2 bases, with 8 bases sitting between them. Germline lookup yields CDR1 KGHSH and CDR2 LQKENI. There are 14 residues in the CDR3. The CDR3 protein is CASSPPGSAYEQYF. The CDR3 nucleotides read TGTGCCAGCTCACCACCCGGCAGCGCCTACGAGCAGTACTTC.

This clone is a singleton in its sample. The chain has TRBV6-5 and TRBJ1-5; D remains ambiguous. Per the germline V gene, CDR1 is MNHEY and CDR2 is SVGAGI. V was trimmed by 2 bases and J by 7 bases, leaving 12 bases between them. This CDR3 spans 14 amino acids. DNA for the CDR3: TGTGCCAGCAGTTACACGCAGGATGGCCAGCCCCAGCATTTT. Its protein is CASSYTQDGQPQHF.

The chain is built from TRBV3-1 (or the pseudogene TRBV3-2) and TRBJ2-6; tentatively, D is TRBD1 (6 bases). Per the germline V gene, CDR1 is LGHDT and CDR2 is YNNKEL (reference sequence). This CDR3 comprises 18 residues. The ends were cut back, 2 bases at V and 4 bases at J, with 18 bases in the middle. CDR3 nucleotide sequence: TGTGCCAGCAGCCAACGGTCAGGGGCCTCTTACGGGGCCAACGTCCTGACTTTC. Protein sequence: CASSQRSGASYGANVLTF.

The chain has TRBV6-6 and TRBJ1-1; 8 bases agree with TRBD1. The germline V gene has CDR1 MNHNY and CDR2 SVGAGI (reference sequence). This CDR3 has 14 amino acids. The V and J ends lost 5 bases and 2 bases, in that order; junction bases with no gene match: 4. CDR3 bases: TGTGCCAGCAGTAAACAGGGGGTAAACACTGAAGCTTTCTTT. It yields the protein CASSKQGVNTEAFF.

The chain recombines TRBV4-1 with TRBJ1-1; D is undetermined. CDR3 size: 13 residues. Trimming removed 0 bases from V and 10 bases from J, with 12 bases in between. Per germline, CDR1 MGHRA and CDR2 YSYEKL. The CDR3 nucleotides are TGCGCCAGCAGCCAAGATAGGGAGTTGGGAGCTTTCTTT. This sequence encodes CASSQDRELGAFF.

This sequence joins TRBV6-2 or TRBV6-3 and TRBJ2-1; 12 bases align to TRBD2. Looked up from germline, CDR1 is MNHEY and CDR2 is SVGEGT. Unmatched junction bases numbered 5, after V lost 4 bases and J lost 4 bases. This CDR3 is 16 amino acids long. CDR3 sequence: CASSSTLAGGYNEQFF. Here the CDR3 DNA reads TGTGCCAGCAGTTCCACTCTAGCGGGGGGGTACAATGAGCAGTTCTTC.

V and J are TRBV7-6 and TRBJ1-1, with a weak D call TRBD1 (5 bases). This CDR3 region has 16 residues. CDR1 and CDR2 (germline): SGHVS, FNYEAQ. V was shortened by 0 bases and J by 0 bases, with 11 bases between the two germline ends. The CDR3 DNA follows: TGTGCCAGCAGCTTAGCAGGGGCGAAAATGAACACTGAAGCTTTCTTT. It translates to CASSLAGAKMNTEAFF.

CDR3 amino acids: CANSLNTGNSGPLHF. CDR3 nucleotides: TGTGCCAACAGCCTGAATACAGGGAATTCGGGACCCCTCCACTTT. The chain has TRBV28 and TRBJ1-6, with D possibly being TRBD1 (6 bases). Germline loops: CDR1 MDHEN, CDR2 SYDVKM. The CDR3 is 15 residues long. With 10 bases removed from V and 12 bases from J, the gap between germline ends came to 25 bases.

CDR3 amino acids: CASSPRTGHYEQYF. CDR3 DNA: TGTGCCAGCTCACCAAGGACAGGGCACTACGAGCAGTACTTC. V is TRBV18 and J is TRBJ2-7; TRBD1 matches at 8 bases. CDR3 length equals 14 residues. Germline lookup yields CDR1 KGHSH and CDR2 LQKENI. The J segment lost 3 bases and the V segment lost 2 bases, leaving 3 bases of the junction unmatched.

This sequence joins TRBV7-9 and TRBJ1-1; D uncertain. The CDR3 loop spans 11 amino acids. Per the germline V gene, CDR1 is SEHNR and CDR2 is FQNEAQ (reference sequence). V lost 5 bases and J lost 6, with 7 bases in between. The CDR3 sequence is CASSRVPEAFF. DNA for the CDR3: TGTGCCAGCAGCCGCGTGCCTGAAGCTTTCTTT.

The chain couples TRBV4-1 to TRBJ1-2, with D perhaps TRBD1 (5 bases). The germline V and J ends were trimmed by 0 bases and 4 bases, with 12 bases remaining between them. CDR1 and CDR2 (germline): MGHRA, YSYEKL. This CDR3 contains 15 residues. CDR3 DNA sequence: TGCGCCAGCAGCCAAGAAATGGGGGGAGGCTATGGCTACACCTTC. This encodes CASSQEMGGGYGYTF.

This clone turned up a few times. The chain uses TRBV9 and TRBJ1-2; no reliable D call. This CDR3 contains 12 residues. Per the germline V gene, CDR1 is SGDLS and CDR2 is YYNGEE. V dropped 3 bases and J dropped 8 bases, with 11 bases sitting between them. In nucleotides, the CDR3 is TGTGCCAGCAGCGACCCGGGTAGGGGCTACACCTTC. This codes for CASSDPGRGYTF.

This sequence joins TRBV7-8 and TRBJ1-1, with 7 bases matching TRBD1. Germline CDR1 is SGHVS and CDR2 is FQNEAQ. This CDR3 spans 16 amino acids. Germline trimming cut 5 bases from V and 1 base from J; bases unmatched to any gene: 10. The CDR3 sequence: CASSPTQGLGNTEAFF. DNA for the CDR3: TGTGCCAGCAGCCCAACACAGGGGCTGGGGAACACTGAAGCTTTCTTT.

The sample holds one count of this clone. The chain carries TRBV7-9 and TRBJ2-1; the D is unclear. Trimming removed 3 bases from V and 0 bases from J, with 12 bases in between. The CDR3 is made up of 16 amino acids. CDR1 is SEHNR, CDR2 FQNEAQ, per germline (reference sequence). The CDR3 nucleotides read TGTGCCAGCAGCTTCCTAGAGAGTACCTCCTACAATGAGCAGTTCTTC. Translation gives CASSFLESTSYNEQFF.

The chain employs TRBV9 and TRBJ2-3; TRBD2 is a possible D gene (5 bases). V was trimmed by 0 bases and J by 0 bases, leaving 8 bases between them. This CDR3 contains 15 residues. CDR1 is SGDLS and CDR2 is YYNGEE in the germline V gene. CDR3 region: CASSVGGSSTDTQYF. The CDR3 DNA reads as TGTGCCAGCAGCGTAGGAGGGAGCAGCACAGATACGCAGTATTTT.

The V call is TRBV15, the J call TRBJ2-7; D is perhaps TRBD1 (6 bases). Germline V gene sequence: CDR1 LNHNV, CDR2 YYDKDF (reference sequence). With 5 bases removed from V and 0 bases from J, the gap between germline ends came to 11 bases. CDR3 size: 14 residues. The CDR3, as DNA: TGTGCCACCAGCCCACACAGGGCCTCCTACGAGCAGTACTTC. Protein sequence: CATSPHRASYEQYF.

CDR3 in amino acids: CASSQGSGSYNSPLHF. The CDR3 nucleotides are TGTGCCAGCAGCCAAGGTTCAGGCTCCTATAATTCACCCCTCCACTTT. This chain joins TRBV14 and TRBJ1-6; D is unclear. CDR3 size: 16 residues. V was clipped by 1 base and J by 0 bases, with 7 bases between them. Germline CDR1 SGHDN, CDR2 FVKESK.

The chain employs TRBV7-2 and TRBJ1-2; 9 bases align to TRBD1. The CDR3 covers 15 residues. Trimming took 5 bases from V and 6 from J; bases not matched to a gene: 10. The V gene's germline CDR1 is SGHTA and CDR2 FQGNSA. In DNA, the CDR3 is TGTGCCAGCAGCCCGTCGACAGGGGGGACGAATGGCTACACCTTC. This gives the protein CASSPSTGGTNGYTF.

This chain links TRBV5-1 with TRBJ2-7; no clear D gene. Germline CDR1 reads SGHRS; CDR2 reads YFSETQ. The V and J ends lost 0 bases and 6 bases respectively, with 7 bases between them. The CDR3 consists of 12 residues. Here the CDR3 reads CASSLAGGEQYF. CDR3 in DNA: TGCGCCAGCAGCTTGGCAGGTGGCGAGCAGTACTTC.

This chain's CDR3 is CASSLYVTDSNQPQHF. The CDR3 DNA sequence: TGTGCCAGCAGCCTCTACGTTACAGATAGCAATCAGCCCCAGCATTTT. The chain carries TRBV7-2 and TRBJ1-5; D not certain. The CDR3 length is 16 residues. V was trimmed by 5 bases and J by 0 bases, leaving 14 bases between them. Germline assignment: CDR1 SGHTA and CDR2 FQGNSA.

This chain connects TRBV5-1 to TRBJ2-5, with D perhaps TRBD1 (6 bases). The germline gives CDR1 SGHRS, CDR2 YFSETQ. CDR3 length equals 14 residues. V gave up 4 bases and J gave up 5 bases, with 15 bases separating them. The CDR3, as DNA: TGCGCCAGCAGCAAGGGCCCCAGGGGCGAGACCCAGTACTTC. Protein sequence: CASSKGPRGETQYF.

The genes are TRBV6-5 and TRBJ1-2; TRBD1 might be the D (6 bases). The length of the CDR3 is 16 residues. Germline loops: CDR1 MNHEY, CDR2 SVGAGI. Trimming removed 1 base at V and 4 bases at J, with 16 bases between. The CDR3 here is CASSYYYTQGFYGYTF. The CDR3 coding sequence is TGTGCCAGCAGTTACTACTACACCCAGGGGTTCTATGGCTACACCTTC.

Only a few counts were recorded for this clone. The chain links TRBV7-2 to TRBJ1-5, with TRBD1 matching over 7 bases. The CDR3 covers 18 residues. Per germline, CDR1 SGHTA and CDR2 FQGNSA. The trim removed 2 bases at V and 3 bases at J, leaving 13 bases unmatched. The CDR3: CASSLLTTGRSFNQPQHF. As DNA, the CDR3 is TGTGCCAGCAGCTTACTAACGACAGGGAGGAGTTTCAATCAGCCCCAGCATTTT.

This clone was seen just once. The rearrangement links TRBV5-1 to TRBJ1-4, with D maybe TRBD1 (5 bases). This CDR3 comprises 15 residues. Between the trimmed V and J ends, which lost 0 bases and 0 bases, there was a span of 6 bases. Germline V gene sequence: CDR1 SGHRS, CDR2 YFSETQ. The CDR3 bases are TGCGCCAGCAGCTTGGGGACAACAACTAATGAAAAACTGTTTTTT. Amino acids: CASSLGTTTNEKLFF.